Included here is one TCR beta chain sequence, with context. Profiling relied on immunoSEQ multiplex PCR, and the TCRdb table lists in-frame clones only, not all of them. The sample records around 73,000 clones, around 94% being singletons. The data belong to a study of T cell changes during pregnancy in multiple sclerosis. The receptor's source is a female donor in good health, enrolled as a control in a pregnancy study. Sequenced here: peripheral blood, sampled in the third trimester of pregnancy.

The CDR3 DNA reads TGTGCCAGCAGCTCCGGGACTAGCGGGAGCCTTGATACGCAGTATTTT. Encoded protein: CASSSGTSGSLDTQYF. The chain is built from TRBV7-3 and TRBJ2-3; 14 nucleotides agree with TRBD2. Germline V gives CDR1 SGHTA, CDR2 FQGTGA. J was trimmed by 6 bases and V by 4 bases; bases with no gene match: 6. This CDR3 has 16 residues.